The 7 T cell receptor beta chains in this list originate from one sample, sequenced in a study of blood T cells in healthy people across ages. Next came a second PCR, run for roughly 6 to 11 cycles, which used a sample-barcoded 5' primer along with a J-beta primer mix. TCRdb called the 5' RACE reads again in MiXCR, with one record for every CDR3 protein. This table has about 1,500,000 distinct CDR3 sequences, 28% appearing once. Source material: blood. The source of these receptors is a woman in her twenties or thirties in good health.

This clonotype was counted between two and nine times. The V gene is TRBV12-5, the J gene TRBJ1-2; no definite D call. CDR1 is LGHNT, CDR2 FRNRAP, per germline. V lost 2 bases and J lost 7, with 2 bases in between. The CDR3 has 10 residues. CDR3 residues: CASGLSGYTF. The CDR3 DNA reads TGTGCTAGTGGTTTGAGTGGCTACACCTTC.

Many counts were recorded for this clonotype. This chain uses TRBV6-2 or TRBV6-3 with TRBJ2-7; 14 bases align to TRBD2. The V and J ends lost 6 bases and 6 bases, in that order; junction bases with no gene match: 4. The CDR3 has 14 residues. Germline-derived CDR1 and CDR2 are MNHEY and SVGEGT. CDR3 residues: CASRTSGRASEQYF. The CDR3 coding sequence is TGTGCCAGCAGGACTAGCGGGAGGGCCTCCGAGCAGTACTTC.

This clonotype was counted between two and nine times. CDR3 residues: CASSGDRRSTNEKLFF. CDR3 nucleotides: TGTGCCAGCAGTGGGGACCGAAGATCAACTAATGAAAAACTGTTTTTT. This chain uses TRBV6-1 with TRBJ1-4; tentative D call: TRBD1 (5 bases). CDR3 length equals 16 residues. Germline lookup yields CDR1 MNHNS and CDR2 SASEGT. Trimming took 4 bases from V and 0 from J, leaving 12 bases between them.

This chain uses TRBV7-9 with TRBJ2-1; possible D gene TRBD1, 6 bases. The CDR3 length is 15 residues. V lost 5 bases and J 6 bases, leaving 17 bases between the germline ends. Per the germline V gene, CDR1 is SEHNR and CDR2 is FQNEAQ (reference sequence). The CDR3 spells CASSPGEGACNEQFF. CDR3 sequence (DNA): TGTGCCAGCAGCCCAGGGGAAGGGGCCTGCAATGAGCAGTTCTTC.

A remark on this clonotype: Germline and junction disagree at one end, which may indicate a read error. The CDR3 DNA reads TGCAGTGCTAGATTTTACAATGAGCAGGTCTTC. Protein sequence: CSARFYNEQVF. The chain recombines TRBV20-1 with TRBJ2-1; no firm D call. From germline, CDR1 is DFQATT and CDR2 SNEGSKA (reference sequence). The CDR3 covers 11 residues.

This clonotype was counted ten times or more. The chain joins TRBV10-3 to TRBJ2-1; TRBD1 aligns across 9 bases. CDR3 length: 16 residues. J lost 9 bases, V lost 3 bases, and 12 bases had no gene match. Germline V gene data show CDR1 as ENHRY and CDR2 as SYGVKD. DNA for the CDR3: TGTGCCATCAGTGATTCGAACAGGGGGCGGTCAGTTGAGCAGTTCTTC. It is translated as CAISDSNRGRSVEQFF.

The chain has TRBV18 and TRBJ2-5, with D possibly being TRBD1 (5 bases). Germline V gene data show CDR1 as KGHSH and CDR2 as LQKENI. This CDR3 contains 15 residues. V lost 6 bases, J lost 7 bases, and 21 bases lay in between. CDR3 region: CASSHEKDTMRTQYF. The CDR3 region has the DNA TGTGCCAGCTCCCACGAGAAGGACACCATGAGGACCCAGTACTTC.